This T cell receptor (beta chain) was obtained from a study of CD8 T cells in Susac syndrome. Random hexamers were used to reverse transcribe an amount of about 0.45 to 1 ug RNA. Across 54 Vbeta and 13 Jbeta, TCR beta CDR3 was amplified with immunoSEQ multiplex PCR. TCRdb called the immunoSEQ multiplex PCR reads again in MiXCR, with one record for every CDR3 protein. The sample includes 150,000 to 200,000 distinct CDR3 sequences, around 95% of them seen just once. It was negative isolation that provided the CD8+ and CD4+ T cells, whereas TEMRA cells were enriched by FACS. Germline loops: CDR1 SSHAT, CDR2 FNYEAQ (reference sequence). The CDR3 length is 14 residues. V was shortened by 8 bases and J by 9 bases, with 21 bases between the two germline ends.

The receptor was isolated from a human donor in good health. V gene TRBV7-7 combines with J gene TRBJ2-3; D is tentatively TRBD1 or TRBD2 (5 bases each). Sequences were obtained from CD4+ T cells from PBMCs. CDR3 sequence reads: CASRSLTESGTQYF. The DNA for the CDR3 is TGTGCCAGCCGCTCCCTGACAGAGTCGGGGACGCAGTATTTT.